This is a list of T cell receptor beta chains from one sample in a study of blood T cell repertoires in COVID-19. Some clones are missing from TCRdb's copy, which holds only in-frame ones; the method was immunoSEQ multiplex PCR. The sample comprises 400,000 to 500,000 clones, 86% of which are singletons, and approximately 1.4% rests with the top ten. The specimen sequenced was peripheral blood. Receptor source: a woman aged 25 to 39 with active or convalescent COVID-19. Both conserved end residues are part of each CDR3. A D gene is named only where the DNA matches it firmly. The size entry is marked missing in some rows and otherwise reads once, few, many or a size class.

v_gene: TRBV14; abundance: NA; j_gene: TRBJ1-1; d_gene: NA; CDR3nt: TGTGCCAGCAGCCAGGAGCCCCAAGAGAGGGCACAACCTGAAGCTTTCTTT; CDR3aa: CASSQEPQERAQPEAFF
v_gene: TRBV2; abundance: NA; j_gene: TRBJ2-7; d_gene: NA; CDR3nt: TGTGCCAGCAGTGAAGTCGAACAGGGCGCCTACGAGCAGTACTTC; CDR3aa: CASSEVEQGAYEQYF
v_gene: TRBV27; abundance: NA; j_gene: TRBJ2-1; d_gene: TRBD2; CDR3nt: TGTGCCAGCTCTACCATAGCGGGCCAATACAATGAGCAGTTCTTC; CDR3aa: CASSTIAGQYNEQFF
v_gene: TRBV3-1/TRBV3-2; abundance: NA; j_gene: TRBJ1-2; d_gene: TRBD1; CDR3nt: TGTGCCAGCAGCCAGGAACAGGGGAGGTCTGGCTACACCTTC; CDR3aa: CASSQEQGRSGYTF
v_gene: TRBV28; abundance: NA; j_gene: TRBJ1-5; d_gene: NA; CDR3nt: TGTGCCAGCAGGGGGGGAGGCCGGCTCGGGCAGCCCCAGCATTTT; CDR3aa: CASRGGGRLGQPQHF
v_gene: TRBV9; abundance: once; j_gene: TRBJ2-2; d_gene: TRBD1; CDR3nt: TGTGCCAGCAGCGCCGGACAGGACACCGGGGAGCTGTTTTTT; CDR3aa: CASSAGQDTGELFF
v_gene: TRBV3-1/TRBV3-2; abundance: NA; j_gene: TRBJ1-5; d_gene: NA; CDR3nt: TGTGCCAGCAGCCAAGTACACGCTAGCAATCAGCCCCAGCATTTT; CDR3aa: CASSQVHASNQPQHF
v_gene: TRBV15; abundance: NA; j_gene: TRBJ2-3; d_gene: TRBD2; CDR3nt: TGTGCCACCAGCAGAGGGACACTAGCGGGGGCAGATACGCAGTATTTT; CDR3aa: CATSRGTLAGADTQYF
v_gene: TRBV20-1; abundance: NA; j_gene: TRBJ2-3; d_gene: NA; CDR3nt: TGCAGTGCTAGAGATCTTTCCACGGGGTATTTT; CDR3aa: CSARDLSTGYF
v_gene: TRBV5-1; abundance: NA; j_gene: TRBJ2-2; d_gene: NA; CDR3nt: TGCGCCAGCAGCTTTGGGTACGCGGACGGGGAGCTGTTTTTT; CDR3aa: CASSFGYADGELFF
v_gene: TRBV30; abundance: NA; j_gene: TRBJ1-5; d_gene: TRBD1; CDR3nt: TGTGCCTGGAGAAAGCAGGGGGGATTCCTTCCTCAGCCCCAGCATTTT; CDR3aa: CAWRKQGGFLPQPQHF
v_gene: TRBV19; abundance: NA; j_gene: TRBJ1-2; d_gene: NA; CDR3nt: TGTGCCAGTAGTCCGCTTTCGGAGCTAGACAGGAAGTATAACTATGGCTACACCTTC; CDR3aa: CASSPLSELDRKYNYGYTF
v_gene: TRBV10-2; abundance: NA; j_gene: TRBJ2-7; d_gene: NA; CDR3nt: TGCGCCAGCAGTAACCTTCAGGGGATACCCTACGAGCAGTACTTC; CDR3aa: CASSNLQGIPYEQYF
v_gene: TRBV2; abundance: NA; j_gene: TRBJ1-3; d_gene: NA; CDR3nt: TGTGCCAGCAGTGAAGGGTCAGCTGGAAACACCATATATTTT; CDR3aa: CASSEGSAGNTIYF
v_gene: TRBV7-9; abundance: NA; j_gene: TRBJ1-2; d_gene: NA; CDR3nt: TGTGCCAGCAGCTTAGTTTCGGGAGGAGGTAACTATGGCTACACCTTC; CDR3aa: CASSLVSGGGNYGYTF
v_gene: TRBV10-3; abundance: once; j_gene: TRBJ1-1; d_gene: TRBD1; CDR3nt: TGTGCCATCAGCGACAGGGGGTCGTTGGACACTGAAGCTTTCTTT; CDR3aa: CAISDRGSLDTEAFF
v_gene: TRBV19; abundance: NA; j_gene: TRBJ2-3; d_gene: TRBD2; CDR3nt: TGTGCCAGTAGGATAGCGGGTAGCACAGATACGCAGTATTTT; CDR3aa: CASRIAGSTDTQYF
v_gene: TRBV7-9; abundance: NA; j_gene: TRBJ1-1; d_gene: NA; CDR3nt: TGTGCCAGCAGCTTAGTGCGGGCCGCCCTCACTGAAGCTTTCTTT; CDR3aa: CASSLVRAALTEAFF
v_gene: TRBV9; abundance: NA; j_gene: TRBJ2-1; d_gene: TRBD2; CDR3nt: TGTGCCAGCAGCCTTTCTGGACTAGTTCAAGATGAGCAGTTCTTC; CDR3aa: CASSLSGLVQDEQFF
v_gene: TRBV4-1; abundance: NA; j_gene: TRBJ2-7; d_gene: TRBD2; CDR3nt: TGCGCCAGCAGCCAAAGTTTGGCGCGGGAGGTCTACGAGCAGTACTTC; CDR3aa: CASSQSLAREVYEQYF
v_gene: TRBV10-1; abundance: NA; j_gene: TRBJ1-5; d_gene: NA; CDR3nt: TGCGCCAGCTCAAGAGGTGGCAATCAGCCCCAGCATTTT; CDR3aa: CASSRGGNQPQHF
v_gene: TRBV4-1; abundance: NA; j_gene: TRBJ2-7; d_gene: NA; CDR3nt: TGCGCCAGCAGACAGTCGGGGGTTGGGGCTTACGAGCAGTACTTC; CDR3aa: CASRQSGVGAYEQYF
v_gene: TRBV28; abundance: NA; j_gene: TRBJ1-1; d_gene: NA; CDR3nt: TGTGCCAGCAGGGGCACCATGAACACTGAAGCTTTCTTT; CDR3aa: CASRGTMNTEAFF
v_gene: TRBV6-5; abundance: NA; j_gene: TRBJ1-5; d_gene: NA; CDR3nt: TGTGCCAGCAGTTACTCGACAGGAAATCAGCCCCAGCATTTT; CDR3aa: CASSYSTGNQPQHF
v_gene: TRBV2; abundance: few; j_gene: TRBJ1-5; d_gene: NA; CDR3nt: TGTGCCAGCAGATCAGGGGAAGGCAATCAGCCCCAGCATTTT; CDR3aa: CASRSGEGNQPQHF
v_gene: TRBV29-1; abundance: NA; j_gene: TRBJ2-7; d_gene: TRBD1; CDR3nt: TGCAGCGTTGGGACAGGTAAACATTACGAGCAGTACTTC; CDR3aa: CSVGTGKHYEQYF
v_gene: TRBV6-4; abundance: NA; j_gene: TRBJ1-3; d_gene: TRBD1; CDR3nt: TGTGCCAGCAGGCGGACAGGGGAAAACACCATATATTTT; CDR3aa: CASRRTGENTIYF
v_gene: TRBV7-2; abundance: NA; j_gene: TRBJ2-7; d_gene: NA; CDR3nt: TGTGCCAGCAGCTTAACTAGCATATACTACGAGCAGTACTTC; CDR3aa: CASSLTSIYYEQYF
v_gene: TRBV12-3/TRBV12-4; abundance: NA; j_gene: TRBJ1-3; d_gene: NA; CDR3nt: TGTGCCTGGGGGGTCGACTCTGGAAACACCATATATTTT; CDR3aa: CAWGVDSGNTIYF
v_gene: TRBV11-2; abundance: NA; j_gene: TRBJ2-7; d_gene: NA; CDR3nt: TGTGCCAGCTCTCCGGTGGGCGCCTGGCAGTACTTC; CDR3aa: CASSPVGAWQYF
v_gene: TRBV27; abundance: NA; j_gene: TRBJ2-1; d_gene: TRBD2; CDR3nt: TGTGCCAGCAGGAAAAGCGGGACGAGCTCCTACAATGAGCAGTTCTTC; CDR3aa: CASRKSGTSSYNEQFF
v_gene: TRBV12-3/TRBV12-4; abundance: NA; j_gene: TRBJ2-7; d_gene: TRBD2; CDR3nt: TGTGCCAGCAGTCCGAGCGGGAGCTACGAGCAGTACTTC; CDR3aa: CASSPSGSYEQYF
v_gene: TRBV27; abundance: NA; j_gene: TRBJ1-1; d_gene: TRBD1; CDR3nt: TGTGCCAGCAGTCTCTCGCAGGGGGCGGGCACTGAAGCTTTCTTT; CDR3aa: CASSLSQGAGTEAFF
v_gene: TRBV4-1; abundance: NA; j_gene: TRBJ1-6; d_gene: NA; CDR3nt: TGCGCCAGCAGCCAAGTGACCGGGCGGGTTTCACCCCTCCACTTT; CDR3aa: CASSQVTGRVSPLHF
v_gene: TRBV4-1; abundance: NA; j_gene: TRBJ2-1; d_gene: NA; CDR3nt: TGCGCCAGCAGCCAAGATACTGACAGAACTATCTACAATGAGCAGTTCTTC; CDR3aa: CASSQDTDRTIYNEQFF
v_gene: TRBV5-1; abundance: once; j_gene: TRBJ2-7; d_gene: NA; CDR3nt: TGCGCCAGCAGCTCGGAGGAGGGAGCCATCTCCTACGAGCAGTACTTC; CDR3aa: CASSSEEGAISYEQYF
v_gene: TRBV10-1; abundance: NA; j_gene: TRBJ2-1; d_gene: TRBD2; CDR3nt: TGCGCCAGCAGTGACCTTGCGGGAGGGAGCAATGAGCAGTTCTTC; CDR3aa: CASSDLAGGSNEQFF
v_gene: TRBV11-2; abundance: NA; j_gene: TRBJ2-2; d_gene: TRBD1; CDR3nt: TGTGCCACCGATATACAGGGGGCAAACACCGGGGAGCTGTTTTTT; CDR3aa: CATDIQGANTGELFF
v_gene: TRBV5-6; abundance: NA; j_gene: TRBJ2-2; d_gene: NA; CDR3nt: TGTGCCAGCAAGCTTGGTAGCGGCACCGGGGAGCTGTTTTTT; CDR3aa: CASKLGSGTGELFF
v_gene: TRBV27; abundance: NA; j_gene: TRBJ1-2; d_gene: TRBD1; CDR3nt: TGTGCCAGCAGTGACAAGACAGGGGTATTGTCTGGCTACACCTTC; CDR3aa: CASSDKTGVLSGYTF
v_gene: TRBV10-2; abundance: NA; j_gene: TRBJ2-1; d_gene: TRBD2; CDR3nt: TGCGCCAGCAGTCAAGGACTAGCGGGGGCTAATGAGCAGTTCTTC; CDR3aa: CASSQGLAGANEQFF
v_gene: TRBV5-6; abundance: NA; j_gene: TRBJ2-7; d_gene: TRBD1; CDR3nt: TGTGCCAGCAGCTCAAACCCGGGACAGGGGGCCGAGCAGTACTTC; CDR3aa: CASSSNPGQGAEQYF
v_gene: TRBV18; abundance: few; j_gene: TRBJ2-7; d_gene: NA; CDR3nt: TGTGCCAGCTCACCACCGAACCCGGTCGAGCAGTACTTC; CDR3aa: CASSPPNPVEQYF
v_gene: TRBV4-1; abundance: NA; j_gene: TRBJ1-1; d_gene: TRBD1; CDR3nt: TGCGCCAGCAGCCAACAGAGACAGGGGTGGACTGAAGCTTTCTTT; CDR3aa: CASSQQRQGWTEAFF
v_gene: TRBV7-9; abundance: NA; j_gene: TRBJ1-1; d_gene: NA; CDR3nt: TGTGCCAGCAGCTTCCCCGGGACACTGGTTGAAGCTTTCTTT; CDR3aa: CASSFPGTLVEAFF
v_gene: TRBV19; abundance: NA; j_gene: TRBJ2-7; d_gene: NA; CDR3nt: TGTGCCAGTAGTATAAATTCCAGACAATACGAGCAGTACTTC; CDR3aa: CASSINSRQYEQYF
v_gene: TRBV6-5; abundance: NA; j_gene: TRBJ1-3; d_gene: NA; CDR3nt: TGTGCCAGCACCCGATTGGAGGCTGGAAACACCATATATTTT; CDR3aa: CASTRLEAGNTIYF
v_gene: TRBV25-1; abundance: NA; j_gene: TRBJ1-4; d_gene: TRBD1; CDR3nt: TGTGCCAGCAGTGAGGGGGACAGGGGGCTTAGTGAAAAACTGTTTTTT; CDR3aa: CASSEGDRGLSEKLFF
v_gene: TRBV19; abundance: NA; j_gene: TRBJ1-6; d_gene: TRBD1; CDR3nt: TGTGCCAGTAGCGACAGGGGGCAATTCAATAATTCACCCCTCCACTTT; CDR3aa: CASSDRGQFNNSPLHF
v_gene: TRBV14; abundance: once; j_gene: TRBJ2-3; d_gene: TRBD2; CDR3nt: TGTGCCAGCAGCCGACTAGCGGGAGCCCCAGATACGCAGTATTTT; CDR3aa: CASSRLAGAPDTQYF
v_gene: TRBV5-1; abundance: NA; j_gene: TRBJ1-1; d_gene: TRBD1; CDR3nt: TGCGCCAGCAGGAGGACAGGGGGCTATTCTGAAGCTTTCTTT; CDR3aa: CASRRTGGYSEAFF
v_gene: TRBV25-1; abundance: NA; j_gene: TRBJ1-5; d_gene: NA; CDR3nt: TGTGCCAGCGCAGCAGCGGGTGTGCCCCAGCATTTT; CDR3aa: CASAAAGVPQHF
v_gene: TRBV3-1/TRBV3-2; abundance: NA; j_gene: TRBJ1-2; d_gene: NA; CDR3nt: TGTGCCAGCAGCCAACGGGCAGGGGAATCCTATGGCTACACCTTC; CDR3aa: CASSQRAGESYGYTF
v_gene: TRBV27; abundance: few; j_gene: TRBJ1-1; d_gene: NA; CDR3nt: TGTGCCAGCAGTTCACCCTACCGGGGTTATACTGAAGCTTTCTTT; CDR3aa: CASSSPYRGYTEAFF
v_gene: TRBV2; abundance: NA; j_gene: TRBJ2-7; d_gene: NA; CDR3nt: TGTGCCAGCAGTGAAACAGACACCTACGAGCAGTACTTC; CDR3aa: CASSETDTYEQYF
v_gene: TRBV19; abundance: NA; j_gene: TRBJ1-6; d_gene: NA; CDR3nt: TGTGCCAGTAGTATAGAGCTGGCTAGCCAGGGGAATTCACCCCTCCACTTT; CDR3aa: CASSIELASQGNSPLHF